This T cell receptor (beta chain) was documented in a study of T cell responses to AZD1222 COVID-19 vaccine. Germline assignment: CDR1 LNHDA and CDR2 SQIVND (reference sequence). CDR3 length: 13 residues. The V end was cut by 4 bases, the J end by 8 bases, with 11 bases between. Second-dose intervals of approximately 4 or approximately 12 weeks were pooled. This table comes from immunoSEQ multiplex PCR, and its TCRdb copy is limited to in-frame clones, with some not included. This table holds approximately 140,000 clones, about nine tenths found once. Worth noting for this clone: Its antigen remains unknown.

Study observations and caveats: Mostly white British, mostly female donors; authors suggested clonal diversity may be underestimated. Distributed over spike, vaccine-associated CD4 TCRs predominated at 160-218 and 743-854.

V and J are TRBV19 and TRBJ1-4, with a weak D call TRBD1 (6 bases). This specimen consisted of peripheral blood, obtained 28 days after the second AZD1222 dose. This sequence originates from an adult who received the AZD1222 COVID-19 vaccine. CDR3 protein: CASSTGTREKLFF. CDR3 DNA: TGTGCCAGTAGTACCGGGACACGGGAAAAACTGTTTTTT.